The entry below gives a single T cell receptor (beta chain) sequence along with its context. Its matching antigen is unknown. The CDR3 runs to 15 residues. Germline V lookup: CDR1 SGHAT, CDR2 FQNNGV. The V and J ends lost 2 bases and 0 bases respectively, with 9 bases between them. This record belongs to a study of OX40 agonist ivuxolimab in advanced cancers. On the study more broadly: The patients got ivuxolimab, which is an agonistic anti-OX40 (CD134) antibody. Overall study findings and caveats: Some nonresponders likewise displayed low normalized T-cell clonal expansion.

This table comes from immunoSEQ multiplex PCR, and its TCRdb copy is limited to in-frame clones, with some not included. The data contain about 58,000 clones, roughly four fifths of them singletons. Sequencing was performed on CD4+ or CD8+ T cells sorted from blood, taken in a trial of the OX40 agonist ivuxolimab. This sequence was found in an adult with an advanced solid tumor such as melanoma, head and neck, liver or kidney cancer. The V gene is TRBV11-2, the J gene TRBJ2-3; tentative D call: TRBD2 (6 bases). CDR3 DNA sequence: TGTGCCAGCAGCTTATCCGGGACTAGCACAGATACGCAGTATTTT. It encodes CASSLSGTSTDTQYF. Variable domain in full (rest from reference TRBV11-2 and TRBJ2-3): EAGVAQSPRYKIIEKRQSVAFWCNPISGHATLYWYQQILGQGPKLLIQFQNNGVVDDSQLPKDRFSAERLKGVDSTLKIQPAKLEDSAVYLCASSLSGTSTDTQYFGPGTRLTVL.